The rows below give T cell receptor beta chains drawn from one sample of a study of graft-versus-host responses after intestinal transplantation. These TCRs' antigens remain unknown. The method was immunoSEQ multiplex PCR; TCRdb's version includes in-frame clones alone and lacks a portion of them. The sample lists 70,000 to 95,000 clones, about 93% seen once, with about 1.1% in the top ten. Specimen: unstimulated CD8+ T cells sorted from spleen or lymph node cells, collected before transplant. The origin of the receptors is a human donor who was the organ donor for an intestinal transplant. The CDR3 runs from the conserved cysteine through the conserved F or W. The D gene is left open where the match is weak. Not every row has a clone size; where given, it reads once, few, many or a size class.

V	size	J	D	CDR3	DNA
TRBV5-1	.	TRBJ2-5	TRBD2	CASSLGTSSRETQYF	TGCGCCAGCAGCTTGGGGACTAGCTCCCGAGAGACCCAGTACTTC
TRBV7-9	.	TRBJ2-1	.	CASSPRNYNEQFF	TGTGCCAGCAGCCCCCGTAACTACAATGAGCAGTTCTTC
TRBV12-2	.	TRBJ2-6	.	CASRLAQASGGRDSGANVLTF	TGTGCAAGTCGCTTAGCGCAGGCTAGCGGGGGCCGAGACTCTGGGGCCAACGTCCTGACTTTC
TRBV13	.	TRBJ1-5	TRBD1	CASSLRGSGGAGGNQPQHF	TGTGCCAGCAGCTTAAGAGGCTCAGGGGGCGCGGGCGGCAATCAGCCCCAGCATTTT
TRBV28	.	TRBJ2-7	.	CASSLNLYEQYF	TGTGCCAGCAGTTTAAATCTTTACGAGCAGTACTTC
TRBV4-3	.	TRBJ2-3	TRBD2	CASSQGGSGRPTDTQYF	TGCGCCAGCAGCCAAGGGGGGAGCGGGAGACCCACAGATACGCAGTATTTT
TRBV28	.	TRBJ2-7	.	CASCMASIYEQYF	TGTGCCAGCTGTATGGCTAGCATCTACGAGCAGTACTTC
TRBV5-4	.	TRBJ2-5	.	CASSLEGEETQYF	TGTGCCAGCAGCTTGGAGGGGGAAGAGACCCAGTACTTC
TRBV7-6	.	TRBJ2-2	.	CASSFTATGGELFF	TGTGCCAGCAGCTTCACGGCTACAGGCGGGGAGCTGTTTTTT
TRBV5-6	.	TRBJ2-1	.	CASSSQESEQFF	TGTGCCAGCAGCTCACAGGAGAGTGAGCAGTTCTTC
TRBV6-1	.	TRBJ1-1	.	CASSEYGLYPEGNTEAFF	TGTGCCAGCAGTGAATACGGCCTTTACCCAGAGGGGAACACTGAAGCTTTCTTT
TRBV5-4	.	TRBJ2-7	TRBD2	CASSLAGRVTSYEQYF	TGTGCCAGCAGCTTGGCCGGGAGGGTTACCTCCTACGAGCAGTACTTC
TRBV19	.	TRBJ1-1	.	CASSYTGSTEAFF	TGTGCCAGTAGTTATACAGGGTCCACTGAAGCTTTCTTT
TRBV5-1	.	TRBJ1-1	.	CASSLGGGLLNTEAFF	TGCGCCAGCAGCTTGGGTGGTGGCCTCCTGAACACTGAAGCTTTCTTT
TRBV9	.	TRBJ2-7	TRBD2	CASSLKGLAGGFLDEQYF	TGTGCCAGCAGCCTCAAGGGACTAGCGGGGGGCTTCCTGGACGAGCAGTACTTC
TRBV2	.	TRBJ2-5	.	CASSVRDWEETQYF	TGTGCCAGCAGTGTCCGGGACTGGGAAGAGACCCAGTACTTC
TRBV7-6	.	TRBJ2-7	.	CASSPNVGSSYEQYF	TGTGCCAGCAGCCCCAACGTGGGGAGCTCCTACGAGCAGTACTTC
TRBV7-9	.	TRBJ2-5	TRBD2	CASSDQPGLAGDYQETQYF	TGTGCCAGCAGCGATCAACCGGGACTAGCGGGGGACTACCAAGAGACCCAGTACTTC
TRBV4-2	.	TRBJ2-3	.	CASSQELAASAADTQYF	TGTGCCAGCAGCCAAGAGTTAGCCGCTAGCGCCGCAGATACGCAGTATTTT
TRBV9	.	TRBJ2-1	.	CASSPGDYPAPEQFF	TGTGCCAGCAGCCCCGGGGATTACCCCGCCCCTGAGCAGTTCTTC
TRBV7-2	.	TRBJ2-4	TRBD1	CASSLVGTGSGLGNIQYF	TGTGCCAGCAGCTTAGTCGGGACAGGATCGGGACTGGGAAACATTCAGTACTTC
TRBV19	.	TRBJ2-3	.	CASSISGGRTDTQYF	TGTGCCAGTAGTATCTCGGGGGGCCGCACAGATACGCAGTATTTT
TRBV7-9	.	TRBJ2-7	.	CASSPALAYEQYF	TGTGCCAGCAGCCCAGCACTAGCCTACGAGCAGTACTTC
TRBV7-8	.	TRBJ1-1	.	CASSLGGRVTEAFF	TGTGCCAGCAGCTTAGGGGGCAGGGTCACTGAAGCTTTCTTT
TRBV5-1	.	TRBJ2-7	TRBD1	CASSLSTGAYEQYF	TGCGCCAGCAGCTTGTCAACAGGGGCCTACGAGCAGTACTTC
TRBV28	.	TRBJ2-2	TRBD2	CASSLTQGLAGGPVTGELFF	TGTGCCAGCAGTCTCACTCAGGGACTAGCGGGAGGGCCAGTCACCGGGGAGCTGTTTTTT
TRBV7-8	.	TRBJ1-1	TRBD1	CASSLYRTGGTEAFF	TGTGCCAGCAGCTTATACCGGACAGGGGGCACTGAAGCTTTCTTT
TRBV6-5	.	TRBJ2-7	.	CASSPGQSYEQYF	TGTGCCAGCAGCCCCGGACAGAGTTACGAGCAGTACTTC
TRBV14	few	TRBJ1-5	.	CASSQGVNQPQHF	TGTGCCAGCAGCCAAGGAGTGAATCAGCCCCAGCATTTT